This TCR beta chain came from a study of T cells after yellow fever vaccination. Overall study: Preparation of the low-cell-number fractions used SMART-Seq v4 Ultra Low Input. Overall study results and limits: Researchers report a weaker secondary response that nonetheless peaked faster, day 5 versus 15.

A universal primer site and UMIs were added as TCR cDNA was made by 5'RACE template switching. TCRdb independently ran MiXCR on the 5' RACE reads; one entry per CDR3 protein. The profile shows over 250,000 distinct CDR3 sequences, roughly 4.3% of them singletons. This clonotype has ten or more counts. Its antigen remains unknown. The CDR3 contains 18 residues. Trimming took 2 bases from V and 8 from J; bases not matched to a gene: 16. Germline CDR1 reads MNHEY; CDR2 reads SMNVEV (reference sequence). This sequence originates from a man in his late teens or twenties who received the YFV17D yellow fever vaccine. The chain uses TRBV27 and TRBJ2-4; 9 nucleotides match TRBD2. Specimen: PBMCs, collected 5 days after the yellow fever booster vaccination. CDR3 DNA: TGTGCCAGCAGTTTACGAATCGGGCGGGGGGGTCTTGTCGACATTCAGTACTTC. It encodes CASSLRIGRGGLVDIQYF.